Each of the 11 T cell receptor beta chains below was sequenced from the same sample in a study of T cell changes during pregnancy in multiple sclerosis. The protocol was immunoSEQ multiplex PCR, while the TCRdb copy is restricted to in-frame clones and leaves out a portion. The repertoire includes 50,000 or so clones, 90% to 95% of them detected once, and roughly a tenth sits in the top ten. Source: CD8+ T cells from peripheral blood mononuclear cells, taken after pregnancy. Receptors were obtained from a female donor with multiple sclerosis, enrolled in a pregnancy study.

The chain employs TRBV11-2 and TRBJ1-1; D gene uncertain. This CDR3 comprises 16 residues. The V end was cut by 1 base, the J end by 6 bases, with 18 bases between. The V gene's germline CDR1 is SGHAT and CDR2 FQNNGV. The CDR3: CASSLGRLANNAEAFF. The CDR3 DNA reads TGTGCCAGCAGCTTAGGCCGACTTGCGAACAACGCTGAAGCTTTCTTT.

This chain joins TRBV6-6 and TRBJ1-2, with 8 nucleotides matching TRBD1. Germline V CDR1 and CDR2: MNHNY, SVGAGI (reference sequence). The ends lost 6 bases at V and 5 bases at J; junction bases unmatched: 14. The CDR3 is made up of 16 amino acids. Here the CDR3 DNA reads TGTGCCAGCAGCCGCAATCCGACAGGGGAGGGGTATGGCTACACCTTC. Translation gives CASSRNPTGEGYGYTF.

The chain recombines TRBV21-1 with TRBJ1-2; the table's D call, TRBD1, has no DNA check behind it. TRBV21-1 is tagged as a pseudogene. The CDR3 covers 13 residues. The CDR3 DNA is TGTGCCAGAAGGGACAGGGGGCCTTATGGCTACACCTTC. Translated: CARRDRGPYGYTF.

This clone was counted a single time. The CDR3 protein is CASSVGGGVQETQYF. In nucleotides, the CDR3 is TGTGCCAGCAGCGTAGGCGGGGGGGTACAAGAGACCCAGTACTTC. The chain has TRBV9 and TRBJ2-5; TRBD2 aligns across 9 bases. The junction had 2 bases not matched to a gene; V was cut back by 0 bases and J by 2 bases. Germline assignment: CDR1 SGDLS and CDR2 YYNGEE. The CDR3 spans 15 residues.

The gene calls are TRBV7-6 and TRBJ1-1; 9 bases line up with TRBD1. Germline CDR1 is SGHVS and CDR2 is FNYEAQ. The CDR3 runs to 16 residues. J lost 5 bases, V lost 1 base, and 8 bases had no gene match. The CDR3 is CASSLGAGTGNTEAFF. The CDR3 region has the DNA TGTGCCAGCAGCTTAGGTGCCGGGACAGGGAATACTGAAGCTTTCTTT.

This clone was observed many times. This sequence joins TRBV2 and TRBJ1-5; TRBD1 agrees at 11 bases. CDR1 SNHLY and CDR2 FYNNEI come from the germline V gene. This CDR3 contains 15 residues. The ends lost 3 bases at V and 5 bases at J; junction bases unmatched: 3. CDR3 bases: TGTGCCAGCAGTGAGGGACAGGGGGGTCATCAGCCCCAGCATTTT. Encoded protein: CASSEGQGGHQPQHF.

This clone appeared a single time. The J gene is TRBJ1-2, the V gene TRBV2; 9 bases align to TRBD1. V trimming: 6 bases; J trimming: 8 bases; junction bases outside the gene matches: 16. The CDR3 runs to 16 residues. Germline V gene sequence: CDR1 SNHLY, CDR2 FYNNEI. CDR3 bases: TGTGCCAGCAGACTTCCGGGACAGGGATTATCGGGGGGCTACACCTTC. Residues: CASRLPGQGLSGGYTF.

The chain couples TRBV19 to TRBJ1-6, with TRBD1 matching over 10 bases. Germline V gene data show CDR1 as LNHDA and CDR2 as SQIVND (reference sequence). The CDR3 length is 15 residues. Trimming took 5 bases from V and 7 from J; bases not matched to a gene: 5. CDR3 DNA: TGTGCCAGTAGTGGAGGGACAGGGGCAAATTCACCCCTCCACTTT. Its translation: CASSGGTGANSPLHF.

CDR3 loop: CASSTRTAPGNTIYF. The CDR3 bases are TGTGCCAGCAGCACCCGGACAGCCCCTGGAAACACCATATATTTT. The V gene is TRBV9, the J gene TRBJ1-3; D is perhaps TRBD1 (6 bases). Germline CDR1 SGDLS, CDR2 YYNGEE. The CDR3 runs to 15 residues. V lost 4 bases to trimming and J lost 2 bases, with 13 bases between them.

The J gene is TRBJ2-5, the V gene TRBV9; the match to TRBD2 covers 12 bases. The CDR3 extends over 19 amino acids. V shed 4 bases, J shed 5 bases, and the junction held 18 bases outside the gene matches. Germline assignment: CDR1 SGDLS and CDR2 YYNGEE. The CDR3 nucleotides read TGTGCCAGCAGCCTCACCGGGAATGCATGGACTAGCGGGGTGGAGACCCAGTACTTC. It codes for CASSLTGNAWTSGVETQYF.

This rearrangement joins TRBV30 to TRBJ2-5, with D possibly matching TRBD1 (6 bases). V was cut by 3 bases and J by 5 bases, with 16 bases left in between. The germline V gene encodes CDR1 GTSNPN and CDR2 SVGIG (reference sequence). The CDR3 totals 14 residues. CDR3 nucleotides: TGTGCCTGGAGCGACTCAGGGGATCGGGAGACCCAGTACTTC. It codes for CAWSDSGDRETQYF.